This T cell receptor (beta chain) was obtained from a study of shared clonotypes between healthy human individuals. The unsorted PBMC sample used ten immunoSEQ deep assay plates. Measured with immunoSEQ multiplex PCR; TCRdb has only the in-frame clones, and not every one. Of about 480,000 clones in the sample, over 60% are singletons; the top ten hold around an eighth. V lost 3 bases and J 1 base, leaving 9 bases between the germline ends. CDR1 MDHEN and CDR2 SYDVKM come from the germline V gene. The CDR3 runs 14 residues. This clone was seen only a few times. The source material was PBMCs. The chain is built from TRBV28 and TRBJ1-1; maybe TRBD1 (5 bases). This TCR came from a woman aged 35 to 49 in good health. Some clones in this sample may be carry-over from other donors' samples. DNA of the CDR3: TGTGCCAGCAGTTTCCAGGGCCGGAACACTGAAGCTTTCTTT. This codes for CASSFQGRNTEAFF.